This T cell receptor (beta chain) was documented in a study of blood T cell repertoires in COVID-19. For the study at large: Both acute and convalescent COVID-19 samples were obtained from the United States, Italy and Spain. T cells, B-cell-depleted T cells, or PBMCs supplied cDNA or gDNA.

The CDR3 covers 14 residues. V was trimmed by 2 bases and J by 7 bases, leaving 14 bases between them. The germline CDR1 and CDR2 sequences are MNHNY and SVGAGI (reference sequence). Source study methods: Amplifying reference gene primers gave estimates of nucleated cell counts. Profiling relied on immunoSEQ multiplex PCR, and the TCRdb table lists in-frame clones only, not all of them. The D gene and trimming were derived from the DNA, and the V and J assignments and clone size from that table. The table shows fewer than 500,000 clones, with 80% to 90% occurring only once. Sequencing was carried out using peripheral blood. This receptor was taken from a woman under 40 with active or convalescent COVID-19. The chain carries TRBV6-6 and TRBJ1-1; D might be TRBD1 (6 bases). CDR3 residues: CASSYTTGRNEAFF. The CDR3 DNA reads TGTGCCAGCAGTTACACCACAGGGCGGAATGAAGCTTTCTTT.